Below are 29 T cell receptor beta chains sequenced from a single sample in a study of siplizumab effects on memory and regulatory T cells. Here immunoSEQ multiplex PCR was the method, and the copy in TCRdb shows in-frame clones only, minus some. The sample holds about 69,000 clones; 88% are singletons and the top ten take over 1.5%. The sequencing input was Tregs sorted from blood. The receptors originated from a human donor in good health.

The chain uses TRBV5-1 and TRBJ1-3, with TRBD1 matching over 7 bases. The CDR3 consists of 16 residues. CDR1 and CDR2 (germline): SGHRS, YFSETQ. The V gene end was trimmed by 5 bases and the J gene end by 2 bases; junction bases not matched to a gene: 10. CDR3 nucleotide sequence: TGCGCCAGCAGACCTCGGACAGGCAGCACTGGAAACACCATATATTTT. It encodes CASRPRTGSTGNTIYF.

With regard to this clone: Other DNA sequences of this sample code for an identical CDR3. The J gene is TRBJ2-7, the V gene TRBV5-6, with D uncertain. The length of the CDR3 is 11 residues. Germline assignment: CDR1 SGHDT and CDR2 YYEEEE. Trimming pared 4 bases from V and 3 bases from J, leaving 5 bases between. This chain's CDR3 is CASSALYEQYF. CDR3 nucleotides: TGTGCCAGCAGCGCCCTCTACGAGCAGTACTTC.

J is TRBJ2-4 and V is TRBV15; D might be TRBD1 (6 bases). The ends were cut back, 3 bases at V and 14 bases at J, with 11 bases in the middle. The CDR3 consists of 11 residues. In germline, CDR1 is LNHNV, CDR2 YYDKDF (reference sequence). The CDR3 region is CATSSRDIEYF. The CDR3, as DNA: TGTGCCACCAGCAGCCGGGACATAGAGTACTTC.

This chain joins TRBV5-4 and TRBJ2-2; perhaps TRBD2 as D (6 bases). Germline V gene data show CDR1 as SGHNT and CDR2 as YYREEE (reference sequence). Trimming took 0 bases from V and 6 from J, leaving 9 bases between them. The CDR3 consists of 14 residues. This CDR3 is CASSLGGTAGELFF. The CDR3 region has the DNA TGTGCCAGCAGCTTGGGCGGGACGGCCGGGGAGCTGTTTTTT.

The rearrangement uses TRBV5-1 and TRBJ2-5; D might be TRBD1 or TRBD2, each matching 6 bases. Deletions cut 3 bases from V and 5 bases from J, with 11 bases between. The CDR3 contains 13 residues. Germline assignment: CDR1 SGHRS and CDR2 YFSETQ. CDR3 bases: TGCGCCAGCAGCTACAGGGCGGGGGAGACCCAGTACTTC. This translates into CASSYRAGETQYF.

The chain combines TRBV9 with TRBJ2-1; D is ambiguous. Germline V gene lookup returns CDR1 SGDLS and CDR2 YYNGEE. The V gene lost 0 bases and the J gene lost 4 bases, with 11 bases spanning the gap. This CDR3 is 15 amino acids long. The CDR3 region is CASSVEAKLYNEQFF. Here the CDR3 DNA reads TGTGCCAGCAGCGTAGAGGCTAAACTTTACAATGAGCAGTTCTTC.

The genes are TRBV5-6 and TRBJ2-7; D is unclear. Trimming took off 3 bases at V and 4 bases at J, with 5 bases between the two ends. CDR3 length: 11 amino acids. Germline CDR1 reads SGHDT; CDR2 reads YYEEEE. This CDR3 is CASSYEYEQYF. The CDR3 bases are TGTGCCAGCAGCTACGAATACGAGCAGTACTTC.

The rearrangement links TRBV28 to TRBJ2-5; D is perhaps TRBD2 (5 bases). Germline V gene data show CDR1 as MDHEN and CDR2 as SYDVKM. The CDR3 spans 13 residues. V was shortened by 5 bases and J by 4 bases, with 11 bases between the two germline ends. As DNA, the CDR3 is TGTGCCAGCAGTCCTGGGAGCGGAGAGACCCAGTACTTC. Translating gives CASSPGSGETQYF.

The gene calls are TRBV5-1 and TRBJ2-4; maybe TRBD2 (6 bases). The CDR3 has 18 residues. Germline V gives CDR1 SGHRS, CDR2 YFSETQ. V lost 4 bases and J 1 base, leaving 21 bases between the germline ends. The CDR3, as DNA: TGCGCCAGCAGCCACGACAAGGAGGGCAGGTGGGCCAAAAACATTCAGTACTTC. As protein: CASSHDKEGRWAKNIQYF.

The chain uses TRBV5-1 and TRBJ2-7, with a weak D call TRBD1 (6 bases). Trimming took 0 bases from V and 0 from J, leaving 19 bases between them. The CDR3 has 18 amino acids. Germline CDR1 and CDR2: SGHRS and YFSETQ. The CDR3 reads CASSLVGAVGLVSYEQYF. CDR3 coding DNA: TGCGCCAGCAGCTTGGTGGGGGCGGTGGGGCTTGTCTCCTACGAGCAGTACTTC.

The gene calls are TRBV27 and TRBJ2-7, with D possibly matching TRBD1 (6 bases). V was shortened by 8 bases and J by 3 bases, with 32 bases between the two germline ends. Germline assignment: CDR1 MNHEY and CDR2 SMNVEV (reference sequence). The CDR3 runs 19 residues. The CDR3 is CASCRSRPITGIGFYEQYF. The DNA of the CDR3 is TGTGCCAGCTGCCGCTCACGCCCGATAACAGGGATCGGGTTCTACGAGCAGTACTTC.

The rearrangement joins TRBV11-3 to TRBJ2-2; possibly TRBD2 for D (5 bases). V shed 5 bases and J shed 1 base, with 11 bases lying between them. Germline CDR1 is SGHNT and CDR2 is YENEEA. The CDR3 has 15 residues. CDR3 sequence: CASSQIRGNTGELFF. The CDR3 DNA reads TGTGCCAGCAGCCAAATCCGGGGGAACACCGGGGAGCTGTTTTTT.

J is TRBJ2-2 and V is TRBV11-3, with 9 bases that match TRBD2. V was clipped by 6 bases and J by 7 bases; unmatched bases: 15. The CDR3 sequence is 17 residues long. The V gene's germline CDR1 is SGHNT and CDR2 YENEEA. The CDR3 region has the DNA TGTGCCAGCAGTTTTAGCGGGAGCAACCCTGATGGCGGGGAGCTGTTTTTT. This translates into CASSFSGSNPDGGELFF. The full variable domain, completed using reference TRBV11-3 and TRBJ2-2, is EAGVVQSPRYKIIEKKQPVAFWCNPISGHNTLYWYLQNLGQGPELLIRYENEEAVDDSQLPKDRFSAERLKGVDSTLKIQPAELGDSAVYLCASSFSGSNPDGGELFFGEGSRLTVL.

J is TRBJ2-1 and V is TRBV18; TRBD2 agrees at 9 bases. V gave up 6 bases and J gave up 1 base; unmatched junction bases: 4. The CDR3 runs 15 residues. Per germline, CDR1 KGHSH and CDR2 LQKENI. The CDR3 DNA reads TGTGCCAGCTCGCCAGGACTAGCGTCCTACAATGAGCAGTTCTTC. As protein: CASSPGLASYNEQFF. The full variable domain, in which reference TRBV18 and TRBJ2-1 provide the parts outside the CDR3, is NAGVMQNPRHLVRRRGQEARLRCSPMKGHSHVYWYRQLPEEGLKFMVYLQKENIIDESGMPKERFSAEFPKEGPSILRIQQVVRGDSAAYFCASSPGLASYNEQFFGPGTRLTVL.

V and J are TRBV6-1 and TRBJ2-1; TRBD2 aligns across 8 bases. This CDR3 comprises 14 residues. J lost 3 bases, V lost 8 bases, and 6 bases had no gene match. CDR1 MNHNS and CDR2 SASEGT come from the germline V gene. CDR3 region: CASLRTSFYNEQFF. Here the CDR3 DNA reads TGTGCCAGCCTACGGACTAGCTTCTACAATGAGCAGTTCTTC.

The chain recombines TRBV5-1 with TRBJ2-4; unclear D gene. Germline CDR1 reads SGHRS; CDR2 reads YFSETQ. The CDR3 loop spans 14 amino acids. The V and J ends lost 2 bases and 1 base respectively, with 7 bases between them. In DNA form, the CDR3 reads TGCGCCAGCAGCTTCGACGGGGCCAAAAACATTCAGTACTTC. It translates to CASSFDGAKNIQYF.

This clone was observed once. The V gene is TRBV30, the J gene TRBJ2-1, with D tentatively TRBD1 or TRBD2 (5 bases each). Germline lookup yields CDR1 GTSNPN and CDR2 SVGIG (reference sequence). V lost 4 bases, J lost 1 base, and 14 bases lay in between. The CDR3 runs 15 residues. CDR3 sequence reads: CAWNRGVWSYNEQFF. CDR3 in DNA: TGTGCCTGGAATCGAGGGGTTTGGTCCTACAATGAGCAGTTCTTC.

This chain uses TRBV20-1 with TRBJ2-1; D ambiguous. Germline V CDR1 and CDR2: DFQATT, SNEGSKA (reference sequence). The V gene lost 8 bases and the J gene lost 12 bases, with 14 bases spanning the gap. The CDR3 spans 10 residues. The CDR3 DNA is TGCAGTCCCTACTCAGAACCGCAGTTCTTC. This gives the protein CSPYSEPQFF.

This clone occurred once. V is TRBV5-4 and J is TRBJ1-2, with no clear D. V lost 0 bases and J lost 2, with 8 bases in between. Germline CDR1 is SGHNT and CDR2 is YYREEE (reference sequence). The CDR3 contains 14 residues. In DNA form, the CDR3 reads TGTGCCAGCAGCTTGGCCCTCGGAAACTATGGCTACACCTTC. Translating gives CASSLALGNYGYTF.

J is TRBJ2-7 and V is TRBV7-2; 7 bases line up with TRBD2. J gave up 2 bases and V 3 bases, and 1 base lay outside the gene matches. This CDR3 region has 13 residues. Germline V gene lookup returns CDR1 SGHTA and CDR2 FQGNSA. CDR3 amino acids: CASSFGGTYEQYF. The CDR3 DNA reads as TGTGCCAGCAGCTTCGGGGGGACCTACGAGCAGTACTTC.

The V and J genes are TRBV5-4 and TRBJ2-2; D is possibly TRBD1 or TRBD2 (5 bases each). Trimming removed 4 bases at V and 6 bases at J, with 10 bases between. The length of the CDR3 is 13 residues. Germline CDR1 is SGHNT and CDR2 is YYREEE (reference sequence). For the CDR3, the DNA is TGTGCCAGCAGCCGTCGGGACCCCGGGGAGCTGTTTTTT. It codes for CASSRRDPGELFF.

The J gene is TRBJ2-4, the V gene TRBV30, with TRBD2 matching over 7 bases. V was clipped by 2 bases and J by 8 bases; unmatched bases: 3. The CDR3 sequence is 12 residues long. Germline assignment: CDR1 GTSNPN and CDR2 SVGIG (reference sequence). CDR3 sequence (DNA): TGTGCCTGGAGTAGTGGGGGGGACATTCAGTACTTC. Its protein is CAWSSGGDIQYF.

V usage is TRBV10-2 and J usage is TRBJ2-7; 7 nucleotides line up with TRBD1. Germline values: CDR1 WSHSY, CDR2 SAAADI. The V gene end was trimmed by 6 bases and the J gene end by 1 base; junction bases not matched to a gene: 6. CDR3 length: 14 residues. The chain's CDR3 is CASRERDSSYEQYF. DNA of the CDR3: TGCGCCAGCAGAGAACGGGACAGTTCCTACGAGCAGTACTTC.

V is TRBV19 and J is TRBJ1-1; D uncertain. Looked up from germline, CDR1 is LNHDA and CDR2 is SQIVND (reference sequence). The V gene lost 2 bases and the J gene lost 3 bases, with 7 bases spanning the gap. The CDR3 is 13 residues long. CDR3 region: CASSIRLHTEAFF. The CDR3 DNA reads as TGTGCCAGTAGTATAAGACTACACACTGAAGCTTTCTTT.

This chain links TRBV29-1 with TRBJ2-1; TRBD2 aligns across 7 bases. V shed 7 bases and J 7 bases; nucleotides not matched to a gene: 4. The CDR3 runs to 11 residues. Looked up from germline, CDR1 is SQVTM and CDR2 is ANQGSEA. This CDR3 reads CSARLANEQFF. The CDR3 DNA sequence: TGCAGCGCCCGACTAGCAAATGAGCAGTTCTTC.

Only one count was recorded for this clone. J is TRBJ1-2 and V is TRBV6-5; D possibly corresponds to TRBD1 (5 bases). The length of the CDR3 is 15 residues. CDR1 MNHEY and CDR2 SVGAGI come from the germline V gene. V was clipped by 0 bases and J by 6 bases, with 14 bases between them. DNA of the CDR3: TGTGCCAGCAGTTACTCGGCCACTAGGGGCCATGGCTACACCTTC. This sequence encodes CASSYSATRGHGYTF.

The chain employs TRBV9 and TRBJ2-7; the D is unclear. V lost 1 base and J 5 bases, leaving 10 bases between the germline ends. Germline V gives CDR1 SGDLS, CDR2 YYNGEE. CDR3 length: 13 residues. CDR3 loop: CASSVTFWDEQYF. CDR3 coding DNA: TGTGCCAGCAGCGTAACCTTTTGGGACGAGCAGTACTTC.

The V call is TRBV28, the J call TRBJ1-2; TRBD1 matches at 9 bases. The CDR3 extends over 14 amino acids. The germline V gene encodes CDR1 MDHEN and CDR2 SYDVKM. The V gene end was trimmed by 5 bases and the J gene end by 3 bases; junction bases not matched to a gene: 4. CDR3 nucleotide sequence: TGTGCCAGCAGTCCCTGGACAGGGGACTATGGCTACACCTTC. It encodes CASSPWTGDYGYTF.

The CDR3, as DNA: TGTGCCTGGAGTGGACTAGCGGGAGTGGGGGGATACAATGAGCAGTTCTTC. The encoded protein is CAWSGLAGVGGYNEQFF. The chain combines TRBV30 with TRBJ2-1; 12 bases agree with TRBD2. CDR3 length equals 17 residues. The V and J ends lost 1 base and 4 bases, in that order; junction bases with no gene match: 8. Germline V CDR1 and CDR2: GTSNPN, SVGIG (reference sequence).